This TCR beta chain was found in a study of beta chain features in type 1 diabetes. Study-level background: Some 110,000,000 sorted cells were examined across all samples.

General observations from the study: Across all four CD4+ subsets, people with type 1 diabetes showed modestly shorter TCRB CDR3s.

Every bit of the isolated RNA underwent reverse transcription, so sequencing read expressed TCRB transcripts. Naive, central memory and regulatory T cell samples produced a mean of roughly 3.8 million reads. This table comes from immunoSEQ multiplex PCR, and its TCRdb copy is limited to in-frame clones, with some not included. The sample has over 150,000 clones, 6.5% to 9.5% seen once; the top ten hold roughly 1%. The CDR3 loop spans 14 amino acids. V dropped 0 bases and J dropped 1 base, with 7 bases sitting between them. In germline, CDR1 is SGHRS, CDR2 YFSETQ. A remark on this clone: What it binds is unknown.

The authors sorted CD4+ naive, central memory, regulatory and stem cell-like memory cells via CD45RO/CCR7/CD25/CD127/CD95/CD27. The V and J genes are TRBV5-1 and TRBJ2-5; the D is unclear. This clonotype was sampled from a woman aged 40 to 50 with type 1 diabetes. Sample: central memory CD4+ T cells from blood. The CDR3 protein is CASSLGNSQETQYF. The CDR3 DNA follows: TGCGCCAGCAGCTTGGGGAACAGCCAAGAGACCCAGTACTTC.